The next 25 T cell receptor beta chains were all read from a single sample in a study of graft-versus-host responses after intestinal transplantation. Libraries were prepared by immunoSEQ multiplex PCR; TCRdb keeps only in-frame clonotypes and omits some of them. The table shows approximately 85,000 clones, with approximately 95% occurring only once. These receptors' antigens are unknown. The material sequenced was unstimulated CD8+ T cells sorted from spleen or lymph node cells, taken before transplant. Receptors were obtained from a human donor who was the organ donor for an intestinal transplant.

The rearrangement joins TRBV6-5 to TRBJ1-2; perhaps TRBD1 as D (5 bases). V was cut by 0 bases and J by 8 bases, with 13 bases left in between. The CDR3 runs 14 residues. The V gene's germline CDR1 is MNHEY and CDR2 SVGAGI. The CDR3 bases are TGTGCCAGCAGTTACTCCTCAGGGATTCGCGGCTACACCTTC. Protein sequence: CASSYSSGIRGYTF.

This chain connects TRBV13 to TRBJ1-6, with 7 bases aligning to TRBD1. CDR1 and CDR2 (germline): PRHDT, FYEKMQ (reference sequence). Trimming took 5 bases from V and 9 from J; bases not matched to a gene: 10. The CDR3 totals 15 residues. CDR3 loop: CASSQQGSGGSPLHF. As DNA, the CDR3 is TGTGCCAGCAGCCAACAGGGGTCTGGCGGTTCACCCCTCCACTTT.

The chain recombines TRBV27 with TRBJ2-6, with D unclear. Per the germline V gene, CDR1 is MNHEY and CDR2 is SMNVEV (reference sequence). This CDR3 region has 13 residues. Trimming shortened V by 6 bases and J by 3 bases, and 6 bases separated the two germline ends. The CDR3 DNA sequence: TGTGCCAGCAGCCCCAGTGGGGCCAACGTCCTGACTTTC. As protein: CASSPSGANVLTF.

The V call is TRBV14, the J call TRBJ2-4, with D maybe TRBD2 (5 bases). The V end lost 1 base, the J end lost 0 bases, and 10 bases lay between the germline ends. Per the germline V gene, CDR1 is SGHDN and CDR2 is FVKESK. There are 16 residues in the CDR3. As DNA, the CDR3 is TGTGCCAGCAGCCAAGCGTCTAGCCTAGCCAAAAACATTCAGTACTTC. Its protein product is CASSQASSLAKNIQYF.

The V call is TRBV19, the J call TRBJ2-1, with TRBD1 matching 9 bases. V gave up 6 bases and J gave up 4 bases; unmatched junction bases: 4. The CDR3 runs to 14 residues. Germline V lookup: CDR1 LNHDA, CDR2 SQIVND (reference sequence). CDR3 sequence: CASRPGQGYNEQFF. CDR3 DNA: TGTGCCAGTAGACCCGGACAGGGGTACAATGAGCAGTTCTTC.

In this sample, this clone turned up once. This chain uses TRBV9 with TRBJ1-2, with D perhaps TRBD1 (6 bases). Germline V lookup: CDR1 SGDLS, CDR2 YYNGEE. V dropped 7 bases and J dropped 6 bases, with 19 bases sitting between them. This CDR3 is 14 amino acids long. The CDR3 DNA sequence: TGTGCCAGCGGCTCCGGACAGACCTCTGATGGCTACACCTTC. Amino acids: CASGSGQTSDGYTF.

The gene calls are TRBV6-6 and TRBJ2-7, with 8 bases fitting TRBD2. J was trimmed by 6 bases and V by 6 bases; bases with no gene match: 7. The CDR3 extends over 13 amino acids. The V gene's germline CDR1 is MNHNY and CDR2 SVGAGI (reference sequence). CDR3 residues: CASRLAGPLEQYF. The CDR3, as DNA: TGTGCCAGCAGGTTAGCGGGACCCCTCGAGCAGTACTTC.

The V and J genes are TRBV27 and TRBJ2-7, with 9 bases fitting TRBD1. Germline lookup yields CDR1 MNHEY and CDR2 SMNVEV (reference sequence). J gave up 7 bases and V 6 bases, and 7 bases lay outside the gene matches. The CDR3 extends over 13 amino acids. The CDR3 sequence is CASSTGGAGEQYF. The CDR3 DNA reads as TGTGCCAGCAGCACAGGGGGCGCGGGAGAGCAGTACTTC.

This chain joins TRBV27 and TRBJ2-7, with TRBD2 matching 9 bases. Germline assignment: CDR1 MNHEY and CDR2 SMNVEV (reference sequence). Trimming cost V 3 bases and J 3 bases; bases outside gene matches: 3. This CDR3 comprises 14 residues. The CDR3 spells CASSLGGGDYEQYF. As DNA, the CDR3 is TGTGCCAGCAGTTTGGGCGGGGGGGACTACGAGCAGTACTTC.

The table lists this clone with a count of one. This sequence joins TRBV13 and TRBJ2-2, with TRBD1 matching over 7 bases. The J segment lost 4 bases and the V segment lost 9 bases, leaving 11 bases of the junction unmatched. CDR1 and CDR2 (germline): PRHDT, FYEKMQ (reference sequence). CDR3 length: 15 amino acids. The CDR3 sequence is CASVLRGPGTGELFF. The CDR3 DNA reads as TGTGCCAGTGTTCTTAGGGGGCCTGGCACCGGGGAGCTGTTTTTT.

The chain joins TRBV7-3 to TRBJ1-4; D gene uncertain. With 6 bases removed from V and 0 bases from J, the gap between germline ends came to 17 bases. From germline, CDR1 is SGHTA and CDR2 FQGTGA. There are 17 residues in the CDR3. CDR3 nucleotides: TGTGCCAGCAGGCCAACCCAGACTGTTGCAACTAATGAAAAACTGTTTTTT. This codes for CASRPTQTVATNEKLFF.

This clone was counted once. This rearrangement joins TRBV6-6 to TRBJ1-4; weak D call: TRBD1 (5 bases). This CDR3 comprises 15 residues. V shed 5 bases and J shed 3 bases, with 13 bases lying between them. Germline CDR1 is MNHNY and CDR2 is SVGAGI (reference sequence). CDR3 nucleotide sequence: TGTGCCAGCAGTACCACAGGACGCGCTAATGAAAAACTGTTTTTT. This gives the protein CASSTTGRANEKLFF.

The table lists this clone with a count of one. In DNA, the CDR3 is TGTGCCAGCAGCGTACGACAGGGAGAGTTCCCTGGAAACACCATATATTTT. Amino acids: CASSVRQGEFPGNTIYF. The J gene is TRBJ1-3, the V gene TRBV7-9, with TRBD1 identical over 7 bases. The V gene end was trimmed by 5 bases and the J gene end by 2 bases; junction bases not matched to a gene: 12. The CDR3 extends over 17 amino acids. The germline CDR1 and CDR2 sequences are SEHNR and FQNEAQ (reference sequence).

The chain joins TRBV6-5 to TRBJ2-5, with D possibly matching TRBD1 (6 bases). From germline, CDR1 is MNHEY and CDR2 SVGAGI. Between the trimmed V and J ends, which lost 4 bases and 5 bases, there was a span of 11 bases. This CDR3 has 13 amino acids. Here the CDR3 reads CASSWGTGETQYF. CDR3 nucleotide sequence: TGTGCCAGCAGTTGGGGTACAGGGGAGACCCAGTACTTC.

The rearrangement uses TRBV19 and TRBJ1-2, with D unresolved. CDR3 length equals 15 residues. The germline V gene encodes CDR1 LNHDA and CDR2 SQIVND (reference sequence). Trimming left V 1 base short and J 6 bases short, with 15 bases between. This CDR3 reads CASSIGSRASDGYTF. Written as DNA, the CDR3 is TGTGCCAGTAGTATAGGGTCGAGGGCCAGTGATGGCTACACCTTC.

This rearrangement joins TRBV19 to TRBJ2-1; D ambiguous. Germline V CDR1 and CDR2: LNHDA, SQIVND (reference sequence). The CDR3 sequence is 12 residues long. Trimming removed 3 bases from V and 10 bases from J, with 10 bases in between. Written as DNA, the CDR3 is TGTGCCAGTAGTATGGCCGGAGAAGAGCAGTTCTTC. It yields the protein CASSMAGEEQFF.

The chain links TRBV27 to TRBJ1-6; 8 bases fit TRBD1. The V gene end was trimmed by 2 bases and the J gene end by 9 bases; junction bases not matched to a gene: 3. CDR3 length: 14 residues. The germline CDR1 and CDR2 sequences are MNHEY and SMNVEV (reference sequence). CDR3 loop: CASSLQGAASPLHF. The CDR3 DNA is TGTGCCAGCAGTTTACAGGGGGCAGCTTCACCCCTCCACTTT.

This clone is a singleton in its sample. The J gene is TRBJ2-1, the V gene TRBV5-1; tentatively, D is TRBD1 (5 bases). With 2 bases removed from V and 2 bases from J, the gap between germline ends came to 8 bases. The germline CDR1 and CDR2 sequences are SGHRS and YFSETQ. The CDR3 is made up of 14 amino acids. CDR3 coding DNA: TGCGCCAGCAGCTTCCCAGGGACCTACAATGAGCAGTTCTTC. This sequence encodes CASSFPGTYNEQFF.

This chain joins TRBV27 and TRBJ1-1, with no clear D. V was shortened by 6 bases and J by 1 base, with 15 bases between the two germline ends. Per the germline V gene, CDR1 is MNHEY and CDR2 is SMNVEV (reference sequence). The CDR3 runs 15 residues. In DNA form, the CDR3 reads TGTGCCAGCAGGCTGGGCGTTCACCCGAACACTGAAGCTTTCTTT. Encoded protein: CASRLGVHPNTEAFF.

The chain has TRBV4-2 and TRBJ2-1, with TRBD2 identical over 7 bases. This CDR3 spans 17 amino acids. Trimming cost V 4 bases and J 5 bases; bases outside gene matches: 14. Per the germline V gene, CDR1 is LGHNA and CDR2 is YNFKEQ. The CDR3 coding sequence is TGTGCCAGCAGCCCAAACCTGGGGCTAGCGGTTAACAATGAGCAGTTCTTC. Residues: CASSPNLGLAVNNEQFF.

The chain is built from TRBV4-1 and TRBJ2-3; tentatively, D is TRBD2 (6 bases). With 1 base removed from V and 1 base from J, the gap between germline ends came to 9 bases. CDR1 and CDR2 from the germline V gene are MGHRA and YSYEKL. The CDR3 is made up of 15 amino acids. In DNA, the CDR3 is TGCGCCAGCAGCCAAGTTTCTAGCGGCACAGATACGCAGTATTTT. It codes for CASSQVSSGTDTQYF.

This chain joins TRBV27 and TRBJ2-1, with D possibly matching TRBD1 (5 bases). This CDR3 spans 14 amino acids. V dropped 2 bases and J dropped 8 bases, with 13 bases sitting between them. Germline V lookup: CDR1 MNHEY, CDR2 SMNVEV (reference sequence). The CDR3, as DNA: TGTGCCAGCAGTTTAAGGGGATCGCTATATGAGCAGTTCTTC. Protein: CASSLRGSLYEQFF.

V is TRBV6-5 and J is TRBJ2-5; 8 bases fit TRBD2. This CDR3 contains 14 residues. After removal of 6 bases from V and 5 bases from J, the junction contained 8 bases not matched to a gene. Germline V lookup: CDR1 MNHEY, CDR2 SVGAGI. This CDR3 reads CASSIRGGLETQYF. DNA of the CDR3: TGTGCCAGCAGCATTCGGGGGGGCTTGGAGACCCAGTACTTC.

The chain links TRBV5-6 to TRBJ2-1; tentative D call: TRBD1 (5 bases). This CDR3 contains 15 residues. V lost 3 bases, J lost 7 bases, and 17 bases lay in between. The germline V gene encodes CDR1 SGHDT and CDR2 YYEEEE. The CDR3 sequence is CASSSDRYVANEQFF. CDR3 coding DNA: TGTGCCAGCAGCTCCGACAGATACGTGGCGAATGAGCAGTTCTTC.

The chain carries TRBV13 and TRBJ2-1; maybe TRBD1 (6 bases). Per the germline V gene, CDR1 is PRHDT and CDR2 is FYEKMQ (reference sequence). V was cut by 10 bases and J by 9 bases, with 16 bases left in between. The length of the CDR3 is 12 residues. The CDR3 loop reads CATSGESAEQFF. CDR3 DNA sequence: TGTGCCACCTCAGGGGAGTCCGCTGAGCAGTTCTTC. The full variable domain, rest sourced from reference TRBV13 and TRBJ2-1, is AAGVIQSPRHLIKEKRETATLKCYPIPRHDTVYWYQQGPGQDPQFLISFYEKMQSDKGSIPDRFSAQQFSDYHSELNMSSLELGDSALYFCATSGESAEQFFGPGTRLTVL.